The 7 T cell receptor beta chains given below trace back to one sample, sequenced in a study of OX40 agonist ivuxolimab in advanced cancers. TCRdb's copy holds only in-frame clones and misses some; the assay was immunoSEQ multiplex PCR. The data contain around 62,000 clones, roughly 87% of them singletons. The starting material was CD4+ or CD8+ T cells sorted from blood, obtained in a trial of the OX40 agonist ivuxolimab. These receptor sequences come from an adult with an advanced solid tumor such as melanoma, head and neck, liver or kidney cancer.

This clone appeared a few times. The chain recombines TRBV6-6 with TRBJ1-3; D gene unclear. The germline V gene has CDR1 MNHNY and CDR2 SVGAGI (reference sequence). This CDR3 is built from 16 residues. The germline V and J ends were trimmed by 2 bases and 0 bases, with 11 bases remaining between them. This CDR3 reads CASSYLVGYSGNTIYF. The CDR3 DNA is TGTGCCAGCAGTTACCTAGTAGGGTACTCTGGAAACACCATATATTTT.

V is TRBV18 and J is TRBJ1-1; D is uncertain. The CDR3 is 13 residues long. CDR1 KGHSH and CDR2 LQKENI come from the germline V gene. Deletions cut 3 bases from V and 11 bases from J, with 16 bases between. The DNA for the CDR3 is TGTGCCAGCTCACCCTCCTATCCCGGTGTGGCTTTCTTT. It yields the protein CASSPSYPGVAFF.

The chain couples TRBV28 to TRBJ1-3, with D tentatively TRBD1 (6 bases). Germline CDR1 is MDHEN and CDR2 is SYDVKM. Trimming pared 4 bases from V and 2 bases from J, leaving 18 bases between. The CDR3 has 17 amino acids. The CDR3 region has the DNA TGTGCCAGCAGTTCTGCTGCGGGGGCCTCGGCTGGAAACACCATATATTTT. It specifies CASSSAAGASAGNTIYF. Together with reference TRBV28 and TRBJ1-3, the CDR3 gives the full variable domain: DVKVTQSSRYLVKRTGEKVFLECVQDMDHENMFWYRQDPGLGLRLIYFSYDVKMKEKGDIPEGYSVSREKKERFSLILESASTNQTSMYLCASSSAAGASAGNTIYFGEGSWLTVV.

The chain employs TRBV11-3 and TRBJ2-7; TRBD2 might be the D (6 bases). The CDR3 has 16 residues. Trimming removed 3 bases from V and 4 bases from J, with 19 bases in between. In germline, CDR1 is SGHNT, CDR2 YENEEA. The CDR3 sequence: CASSLGPGGGSYEQYF. DNA for the CDR3: TGTGCCAGCAGCTTGGGGCCCGGCGGAGGGTCTTACGAGCAGTACTTC.

The gene calls are TRBV5-8 and TRBJ1-6, with D unclear. The CDR3 runs 15 residues. The germline V and J ends were trimmed by 5 bases and 7 bases, with 16 bases remaining between them. Per germline, CDR1 SGHTS and CDR2 YDEGEE. In nucleotides, the CDR3 is TGTGCCAGCAGGTCCGAACAAAGCCCCAATTCACCCCTCCACTTT. Translating it yields CASRSEQSPNSPLHF. Combining the CDR3 with reference TRBV5-8 and TRBJ1-6 gives the whole variable domain EAGVTQSPTHLIKTRGQQATLRCSPISGHTSVYWYQQALGLGLQFLLWYDEGEERNRGNFPPRFSGRQFPNYSSELNVNALELEDSALYLCASRSEQSPNSPLHFGNGTRLTVT.

The J gene is TRBJ2-1, the V gene TRBV4-3, with 8 bases aligning to TRBD2. Per the germline V gene, CDR1 is LGHNA and CDR2 is YSLEER. The CDR3 totals 16 residues. V gave up 1 base and J gave up 4 bases; unmatched junction bases: 6. CDR3 sequence (DNA): TGCGCCAGCAGCCAAGCCCGGGGGGGGGAATACAATGAGCAGTTCTTC. Residues: CASSQARGGEYNEQFF.

The V and J genes are TRBV28 and TRBJ1-1, with 7 bases matching TRBD1. The V segment lost 7 bases and the J segment 4 bases; nucleotides outside the gene matches: 9. The germline V gene encodes CDR1 MDHEN and CDR2 SYDVKM. The CDR3 covers 14 residues. This CDR3 reads CASTQGGYGTEAFF. DNA for the CDR3: TGTGCCAGCACCCAGGGGGGGTATGGCACTGAAGCTTTCTTT. The full variable domain, with the rest looked up from reference TRBV28 and TRBJ1-1, is DVKVTQSSRYLVKRTGEKVFLECVQDMDHENMFWYRQDPGLGLRLIYFSYDVKMKEKGDIPEGYSVSREKKERFSLILESASTNQTSMYLCASTQGGYGTEAFFGQGTRLTVV.